The rows below give T cell receptor beta chains drawn from one sample of a study of a mutant IDH1 vaccine in newly diagnosed glioma. Using immunoSEQ multiplex PCR, the repertoire was profiled, and TCRdb retains in-frame clones only, with some absent. The table lists some 44,000 clones, roughly four fifths of them singletons. No antigens are known for them. The material was PBMCs, obtained from a glioma patient whose treatment included an IDH1 peptide vaccine. All receptors come from a woman in her fifties or sixties with glioma. Each CDR3 is given with its conserved first and last residue. The D gene is left open where the match is weak. Only some rows state a clone size, as once, few, many or a class for expanded clones.

>-|TRBV10-3|13|TRBJ1-1|-
CAITRDRNTEAFF
TGTGCCATCACCCGCGACAGGAACACTGAAGCTTTCTTT
>-|TRBV5-1|13|TRBJ1-4|-
CASKTATNEKLFF
TGCGCCAGTAAGACAGCAACTAATGAAAAACTGTTTTTT
>TRBD2|TRBV5-4|15|TRBJ2-1|-
CASRLALAGLDEQFF
TGTGCCAGCAGACTGGCACTAGCGGGGCTTGATGAGCAGTTCTTC
>-|TRBV10-1|15|TRBJ2-5|-
CASSPNMDRGQTQYF
TGCGCCAGCAGCCCTAACATGGACCGGGGACAGACCCAGTACTTC
>TRBD2|TRBV7-3|16|TRBJ2-5|-
CASSSLGGGAGETQYF
TGTGCCAGCAGCTCCCTCGGCGGGGGGGCAGGAGAGACCCAGTACTTC
>TRBD1|TRBV27|12|TRBJ2-7|-
CASSLTGYEQYF
TGTGCCAGCAGCCTGACAGGGTACGAGCAGTACTTC
>TRBD1|TRBV5-1|13|TRBJ2-2|-
CASGTGGIGELFF
TGCGCCAGCGGGACAGGGGGCATCGGGGAGCTGTTTTTT
>-|TRBV4-3|14|TRBJ1-1|few
CASSQDSSGTEAFF
TGCGCCAGCAGCCAAGACAGCTCCGGGACTGAAGCTTTCTTT
>-|TRBV6-5|13|TRBJ1-1|-
CASSTGSMRAAFF
TGTGCCAGCAGTACCGGGTCGATGAGGGCGGCTTTCTTT
>-|TRBV21-1|15|TRBJ1-4|-
CASSTRTLRGEKLFF
TGTGCCAGCAGCACCCGGACTCTGAGGGGTGAAAAACTGTTTTTT